Presented here are 22 T cell receptor beta chains from one specimen sequenced in a study of cytotoxic CD8 clonotypes in ibrutinib-treated CLL. Method: immunoSEQ multiplex PCR; TCRdb's copy keeps in-frame clones and lacks some. Among fewer than 400,000 clones listed, roughly two thirds were seen once. The material sequenced was PBMCs, taken after 36 months of ibrutinib treatment. Receptors originate from a human donor with chronic lymphocytic leukemia.

The chain links TRBV6-5 to TRBJ1-5; maybe TRBD1 (6 bases). The length of the CDR3 is 13 residues. From germline, CDR1 is MNHEY and CDR2 SVGAGI. V was shortened by 0 bases and J by 11 bases, with 11 bases between the two germline ends. Written as DNA, the CDR3 is TGTGCCAGCAGTTACTCGACAGGTCGGTCCCAGCATTTT. This sequence encodes CASSYSTGRSQHF.

This clone was observed a few times. This chain uses TRBV6-5 with TRBJ2-7; weak D call: TRBD2 (6 bases). The V gene lost 6 bases and the J gene lost 3 bases, with 18 bases spanning the gap. Germline V lookup: CDR1 MNHEY, CDR2 SVGAGI. The CDR3 spans 15 residues. The CDR3 here is CASSQTVLASYEQYF. Written as DNA, the CDR3 is TGTGCCAGCAGCCAGACAGTGCTAGCGAGCTACGAGCAGTACTTC.

This clone was found a few times. This chain uses TRBV2 with TRBJ1-5, with a tentative D call TRBD1 (5 bases). The V and J ends lost 4 bases and 4 bases respectively, with 11 bases between them. Per the germline V gene, CDR1 is SNHLY and CDR2 is FYNNEI. This CDR3 region has 14 residues. CDR3 bases: TGTGCCAGCAGTGGAATGGGGGGTAATCAGCCCCAGCATTTT. It translates to CASSGMGGNQPQHF.

As to this clone: Other DNA variants within this sample encode the same CDR3. The rearrangement links TRBV7-6 to TRBJ2-3; TRBD2 aligns across 9 bases. Germline V lookup: CDR1 SGHVS, CDR2 FNYEAQ. The CDR3 loop spans 18 amino acids. V lost 0 bases and J lost 6; bases outside the gene matches: 13. The DNA for the CDR3 is TGTGCCAGCAGCTTAGCTCCCCCTAGCGGGAAGGGATCGGATACGCAGTATTTT. The encoded protein is CASSLAPPSGKGSDTQYF. Together with reference TRBV7-6 and TRBJ2-3, the CDR3 gives the full variable domain: GAGVSQSPRYKVTKRGQDVALRCDPISGHVSLYWYRQALGQGPEFLTYFNYEAQQDKSGLPNDRFSAERPEGSISTLTIQRTEQRDSAMYRCASSLAPPSGKGSDTQYFGPGTRLTVL.

The chain has TRBV20-1 and TRBJ1-6; no reliable D call. CDR1 is DFQATT, CDR2 SNEGSKA, per germline (reference sequence). Trimming pared 4 bases from V and 15 bases from J, leaving 13 bases between. CDR3 length: 11 residues. CDR3 loop: CSATGRALLHF. CDR3 DNA: TGCAGTGCTACCGGGCGTGCTCTCCTCCACTTT.

The rearrangement joins TRBV4-1 to TRBJ2-5, with TRBD1 matching over 9 bases. The CDR3 covers 15 residues. Germline loops: CDR1 MGHRA, CDR2 YSYEKL. After removal of 6 bases from V and 5 bases from J, the junction contained 10 bases not matched to a gene. The CDR3 reads CASRSWTGVGETQYF. DNA of the CDR3: TGCGCCAGCAGGTCTTGGACAGGGGTCGGTGAGACCCAGTACTTC.

The CDR3 nucleotides are TGTGCCATCAGTGAGTCGGCTCGGGTTACTGAAGCTTTCTTT. Translating it yields CAISESARVTEAFF. The chain links TRBV10-3 to TRBJ1-1, with unresolved D. Germline V gene sequence: CDR1 ENHRY, CDR2 SYGVKD. This CDR3 has 14 amino acids. V gave up 0 bases and J gave up 5 bases, with 10 bases separating them.

The chain is built from TRBV5-1 and TRBJ2-7, with D maybe TRBD1 (5 bases). The CDR3 consists of 11 residues. Germline loops: CDR1 SGHRS, CDR2 YFSETQ. Deletions cut 3 bases from V and 6 bases from J, with 7 bases between. CDR3 nucleotides: TGCGCCAGCAGCTCAGGGCGCGAGCAGTACTTC. Its translation is CASSSGREQYF. The entire variable domain, with the rest obtained from reference TRBV5-1 and TRBJ2-7, is as follows: KAGVTQTPRYLIKTRGQQVTLSCSPISGHRSVSWYQQTPGQGLQFLFEYFSETQRNKGNFPGRFSGRQFSNSRSEMNVSTLELGDSALYLCASSSGREQYFGPGTRLTVT.

This sequence joins TRBV4-1 and TRBJ2-7, with TRBD2 identical over 11 bases. With V trimmed by 4 bases and J by 0 bases, 8 bases remained unmatched. Germline CDR1 and CDR2: MGHRA and YSYEKL. The CDR3 has 17 amino acids. DNA of the CDR3: TGCGCCAGCAGCCCCGAGGGACTAGCGGTTCCCTCCTACGAGCAGTACTTC. Translating gives CASSPEGLAVPSYEQYF.

On this clone: This sample also contains other DNA sequences that code for the same CDR3. The gene calls are TRBV7-2 and TRBJ2-7; tentatively, D is TRBD2 (5 bases). The CDR3 contains 12 residues. The germline V gene encodes CDR1 SGHTA and CDR2 FQGNSA. Trimming pared 5 bases from V and 4 bases from J, leaving 9 bases between. The CDR3 DNA is TGTGCCAGCAGCCTAGACTATTACGAGCAGTACTTC. Translated: CASSLDYYEQYF.

The V and J genes are TRBV19 and TRBJ2-1, with D unresolved. Germline V lookup: CDR1 LNHDA, CDR2 SQIVND (reference sequence). CDR3 size: 14 residues. The germline V and J ends were trimmed by 3 bases and 0 bases, with 6 bases remaining between them. The CDR3 sequence: CASSIARSYNEQFF. The CDR3 bases are TGTGCCAGTAGTATTGCTCGCTCCTACAATGAGCAGTTCTTC.

This chain connects TRBV5-5 to TRBJ1-2, with no clear D. The CDR3 runs 17 residues. Trimming stripped 4 bases from V and 2 bases from J, with 21 bases between. The V gene's germline CDR1 is SGHKS and CDR2 YYEKEE (reference sequence). The CDR3 nucleotides are TGTGCCAGCAGCCCGAGCCTGGGAAATTCAATGAACTATGGCTACACCTTC. Translation gives CASSPSLGNSMNYGYTF.

The gene calls are TRBV15 and TRBJ2-2; possibly TRBD1 or TRBD2 for D (5 bases each). Trimming removed 3 bases from V and 0 bases from J, with 11 bases in between. CDR1 is LNHNV and CDR2 is YYDKDF in the germline V gene (reference sequence). The length of the CDR3 is 16 residues. The DNA of the CDR3 is TGTGCCACCAGCAGCTGGGACGGAGCGAACACCGGGGAGCTGTTTTTT. Residues: CATSSWDGANTGELFF. Using reference TRBV15 and TRBJ2-2 for the parts outside the CDR3, the full variable domain is DAMVIQNPRYQVTQFGKPVTLSCSQTLNHNVMYWYQQKSSQAPKLLFHYYDKDFNNEADTPDNFQSRRPNTSFCFLDIRSPGLGDTAMYLCATSSWDGANTGELFFGEGSRLTVL.

The chain employs TRBV9 and TRBJ1-6; 7 bases map to TRBD1. Germline V CDR1 and CDR2: SGDLS, YYNGEE. J gave up 9 bases and V 3 bases, and 6 bases lay outside the gene matches. The length of the CDR3 is 14 residues. The DNA for the CDR3 is TGTGCCAGCAGCGAGACAGGGAGGAGTTCACCCCTCCACTTT. Encoded protein: CASSETGRSSPLHF.

The chain joins TRBV7-8 to TRBJ1-2, with 10 bases that match TRBD1. The CDR3 length is 14 residues. Trimming cost V 2 bases and J 8 bases; bases outside gene matches: 5. The germline gives CDR1 SGHVS, CDR2 FQNEAQ. The CDR3 DNA reads TGTGCCAGCAGCTTAAGGGGGACAGGGGCCGGCTACACCTTC. The encoded protein is CASSLRGTGAGYTF.

This clone showed up just a few times. The V gene is TRBV7-6, the J gene TRBJ2-3; D is unresolved. This CDR3 is 14 amino acids long. Trimming pared 4 bases from V and 4 bases from J, leaving 12 bases between. Germline loops: CDR1 SGHVS, CDR2 FNYEAQ. In DNA form, the CDR3 reads TGTGCCAGCAGCTCCCTTCCGGGCGCAGATACGCAGTATTTT. Protein product: CASSSLPGADTQYF.

The rearrangement uses TRBV5-1 and TRBJ2-1, with TRBD1 as a possible D gene (5 bases). This CDR3 is built from 12 residues. Per germline, CDR1 SGHRS and CDR2 YFSETQ. V was trimmed by 3 bases and J by 7 bases, leaving 8 bases between them. The CDR3 DNA is TGCGCCAGCAGCTCGACAGATAATGAGCAGTTCTTC. This codes for CASSSTDNEQFF.

A few counts support this clone. The chain combines TRBV4-2 with TRBJ1-2; 10 bases map to TRBD1. The CDR3 sequence is 15 residues long. The V segment lost 4 bases and the J segment 6 bases; nucleotides outside the gene matches: 8. CDR1 and CDR2 (germline): LGHNA, YNFKEQ. CDR3 coding DNA: TGTGCCAGCAGCCTACCGATGGACAGGGGGGATGGCTACACCTTC. This codes for CASSLPMDRGDGYTF.

The V gene is TRBV25-1, the J gene TRBJ1-3; no reliable D call. Trimming pared 2 bases from V and 0 bases from J, leaving 5 bases between. CDR1 is MGHDK, CDR2 SYGVNS, per germline. CDR3 length: 14 residues. Here the CDR3 reads CASSEISSGNTIYF. As DNA, the CDR3 is TGTGCCAGCAGTGAAATCAGCTCTGGAAACACCATATATTTT.

The rearrangement uses TRBV4-3 and TRBJ2-1; 12 nucleotides agree with TRBD2. This CDR3 comprises 15 residues. Trimming took 4 bases from V and 3 from J; bases not matched to a gene: 1. CDR1 and CDR2 (germline): LGHNA, YSLEER. This chain's CDR3 is CASSRTSGIYNEQFF. As DNA, the CDR3 is TGCGCCAGCAGCCGGACTAGCGGGATCTACAATGAGCAGTTCTTC.

This chain connects TRBV29-1 to TRBJ2-3; 7 bases align to TRBD1. J gave up 2 bases and V 4 bases, and 18 bases lay outside the gene matches. Germline CDR1 is SQVTM and CDR2 is ANQGSEA. CDR3 length: 18 residues. The CDR3 here is CSVVRLRAQGIFTDTQYF. The CDR3 DNA is TGCAGCGTTGTTCGGCTTAGAGCACAGGGGATCTTCACAGATACGCAGTATTTT.

This clone was seen a few times. This chain joins TRBV27 and TRBJ2-2, with 8 bases aligning to TRBD1. The CDR3 covers 19 residues. The germline V gene has CDR1 MNHEY and CDR2 SMNVEV (reference sequence). Germline trimming cut 1 base from V and 3 bases from J; bases unmatched to any gene: 13. Here the CDR3 DNA reads TGTGCCAGCAGTTTATGGGGACCCCGGACAGGGATATACACCGGGGAGCTGTTTTTT. This encodes CASSLWGPRTGIYTGELFF.